Below, 2 T cell receptor beta chains from the same sample are listed, as sequenced in a study of cytomegalovirus exposure and HLA in healthy donors. Repertoires were generated with immunoSEQ multiplex PCR, while TCRdb's copy carries only in-frame clones and drops some. Counted here are approximately 100,000 clones, approximately 93% occurring once; the ten biggest clones make up about 1.1%. The sample was PBMCs. The receptor source for this set is a woman in her 30s in good health and CMV-seropositive.

The chain links TRBV6-1 to TRBJ1-2; D unresolved. Germline CDR1 is MNHNS and CDR2 is SASEGT. Trimming left V 7 bases short and J 4 bases short, with 10 bases between. This CDR3 region has 12 residues. Written as DNA, the CDR3 is TGTGCCAGCATCAGCGACCCCTATGGCTACACCTTC. Encoded protein: CASISDPYGYTF.

V and J are TRBV28 and TRBJ2-3; a possible D gene is TRBD2 (5 bases). V was clipped by 5 bases and J by 4 bases, with 16 bases between them. Germline CDR1 is MDHEN and CDR2 is SYDVKM. The CDR3 sequence is 15 residues long. The CDR3 sequence: CASSPTGIQADTQYF. CDR3 bases: TGTGCCAGCAGTCCGACCGGGATTCAGGCAGATACGCAGTATTTT.